The rows below give T cell receptor beta chains drawn from one sample of a study of identifying expanded T cells in peripheral blood. Clones were read by immunoSEQ multiplex PCR, and TCRdb kept only the in-frame ones, dropping some. Of about 91,000 clones in the sample, 88% were seen once. The sequenced material came from blood. Receptors originate from a person aged 18 to 69 in good health. Both conserved end residues are part of each CDR3. The D gene is left open where the match is weak. Size tells how often a clone was seen (once, few, many) or the class of an expanded clone, and some rows leave it out.

v_gene,j_gene,abundance,d_gene,CDR3nt,CDR3aa
TRBV10-3,TRBJ2-7,-,-,TGTGCCAAGAAAAACGGGTCCGAGCAGTACTTC,CAKKNGSEQYF
TRBV28,TRBJ2-7,-,TRBD1,TGTGCCAGCAGACAGGACAGGGTACTCTACGAGCAGTACTTC,CASRQDRVLYEQYF
TRBV5-1,TRBJ2-5,-,-,TGCGCCAGCAGCTCAGGGGTTCTCGATGAGACCCAGTACTTC,CASSSGVLDETQYF
TRBV11-2,TRBJ2-5,-,TRBD2,TGTGCCAGCAGCTTTAGCGGGAGTGAGACCCAGTACTTC,CASSFSGSETQYF
TRBV12-2,TRBJ2-3,-,-,TGTGCAAGTCGCCTACCACAGCCGTGTTTAGTCACGCAGTATTTT,CASRLPQPCLVTQYF
TRBV7-8,TRBJ1-4,-,-,TGTGCCAGCAGCTCTTACCCCTCCGGGCACAAGAGTGAAAAACTGTTTTTT,CASSSYPSGHKSEKLFF
TRBV27,TRBJ1-2,-,TRBD1,TGTGCCAGCATGCCATTCGTAATTCTCGACAGGGAACGGATAGATGGCTACACCTTC,CASMPFVILDRERIDGYTF
TRBV19,TRBJ2-3,-,-,TGTGCCAGTAGTATAGAGGGACTCGGGTCGGCTCGCACAGATACGCAGTATTTT,CASSIEGLGSARTDTQYF
TRBV5-6,TRBJ1-4,-,TRBD1,TGTGCCAGCAGTTCTCCATCAGGGGGTGAAAAACTGTTTTTT,CASSSPSGGEKLFF
TRBV7-3,TRBJ2-1,-,TRBD2,TGTGCCAGCAGCTTAAAGGCGACTAGCGGGCCCTACAATGAGCAGTTCTTC,CASSLKATSGPYNEQFF
TRBV28,TRBJ1-3,few,-,TGTGCCAGCAGTCCCAGTGGGGGAACTGGAAACACCATATATTTT,CASSPSGGTGNTIYF
TRBV19,TRBJ2-5,once,TRBD2,TGTGCCAGTAAGCCTAGCGGGGGGCGGAAGACCCAGTACTTC,CASKPSGGRKTQYF
TRBV4-3,TRBJ2-1,-,-,TGCGCCAGCAGCCAAGAAATGGCAGTGGGACCCTACAATGAGCAGTTCTTC,CASSQEMAVGPYNEQFF
TRBV29-1,TRBJ2-1,-,-,TGCAGCGTTGAGCTGGACTTGAACAATGAGCAGTTCTTC,CSVELDLNNEQFF
TRBV6-1,TRBJ1-3,-,-,TGTGCCAGCAGTAGCCACGAGGAGGGGATCACCATATATTTT,CASSSHEEGITIYF